This entry features one TCR beta chain sequence. What it binds is not known. This record belongs to a study of shared clonotypes between healthy human individuals. General study findings and limits: The study found about 4.6% of naive CD4 clonotypes shared across several donors.

Selected positively for CCR7 and CD45RO-negative, naive CD8 cells excluded terminally differentiated effector memory CD45RA+ cells. Some clones are missing from TCRdb's copy, which holds only in-frame ones; the method was immunoSEQ multiplex PCR. The table lists about 2 million clones, approximately 95% of them singletons. The receptor's source is a man between 18 and 35 years old in good health. The sample taken for sequencing was naive CD8+ T cells sorted from blood.

The CDR3: CAWMIAEGYNEQFF. CDR3 DNA: TGTGCCTGGATGATAGCGGAGGGATACAATGAGCAGTTCTTC. The chain recombines TRBV30 with TRBJ2-1; D is perhaps TRBD2 (6 bases). Trimming pared 4 bases from V and 4 bases from J, leaving 14 bases between. CDR3 length: 14 residues. From germline, CDR1 is GTSNPN and CDR2 SVGIG (reference sequence).